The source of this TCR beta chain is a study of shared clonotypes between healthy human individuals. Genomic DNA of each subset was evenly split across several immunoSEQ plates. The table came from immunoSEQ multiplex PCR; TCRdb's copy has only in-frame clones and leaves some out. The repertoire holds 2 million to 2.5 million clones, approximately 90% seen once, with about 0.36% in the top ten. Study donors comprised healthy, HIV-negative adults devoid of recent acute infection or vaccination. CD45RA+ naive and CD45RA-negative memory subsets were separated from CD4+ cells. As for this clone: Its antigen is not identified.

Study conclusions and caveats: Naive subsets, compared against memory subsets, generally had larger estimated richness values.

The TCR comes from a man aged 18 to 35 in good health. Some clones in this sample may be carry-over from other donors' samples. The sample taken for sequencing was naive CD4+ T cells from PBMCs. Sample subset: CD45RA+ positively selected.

The CDR3 DNA follows: TGTGCCTGGAGCCTCGGGGGGAGGGGCACTGAAGCTTTCTTT. The encoded protein is CAWSLGGRGTEAFF. The V and J genes are TRBV30 and TRBJ1-1; D is perhaps TRBD1 (5 bases). The length of the CDR3 is 14 residues. Germline assignment: CDR1 GTSNPN and CDR2 SVGIG (reference sequence). The V end lost 3 bases, the J end lost 4 bases, and 15 bases lay between the germline ends.